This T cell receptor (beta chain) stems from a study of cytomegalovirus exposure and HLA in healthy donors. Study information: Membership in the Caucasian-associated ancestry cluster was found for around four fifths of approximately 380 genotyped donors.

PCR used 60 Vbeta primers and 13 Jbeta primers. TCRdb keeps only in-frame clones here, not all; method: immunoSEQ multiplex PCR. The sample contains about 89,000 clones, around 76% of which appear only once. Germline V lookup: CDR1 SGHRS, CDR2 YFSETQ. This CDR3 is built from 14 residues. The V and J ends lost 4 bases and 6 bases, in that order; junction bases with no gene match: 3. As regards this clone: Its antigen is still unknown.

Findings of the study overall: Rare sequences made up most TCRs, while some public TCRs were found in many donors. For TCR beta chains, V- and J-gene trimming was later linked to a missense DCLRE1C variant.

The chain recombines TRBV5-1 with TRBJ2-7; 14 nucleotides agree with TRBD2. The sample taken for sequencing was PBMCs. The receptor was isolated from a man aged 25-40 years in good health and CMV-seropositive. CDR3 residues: CASSQGTSGGEQYF. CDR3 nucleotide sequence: TGCGCCAGCAGCCAAGGGACTAGCGGGGGCGAGCAGTACTTC. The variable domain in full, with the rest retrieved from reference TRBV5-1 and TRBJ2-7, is KAGVTQTPRYLIKTRGQQVTLSCSPISGHRSVSWYQQTPGQGLQFLFEYFSETQRNKGNFPGRFSGRQFSNSRSEMNVSTLELGDSALYLCASSQGTSGGEQYFGPGTRLTVT.